The 13 T cell receptor beta chains given below trace back to one sample, sequenced in a study of OX40 agonist ivuxolimab in advanced cancers. The data were produced by immunoSEQ multiplex PCR, yet TCRdb's version contains in-frame clones alone and is incomplete. The sample lists fewer than 90,000 clones; roughly 90% were seen once. The starting material was CD4+ or CD8+ T cells sorted from blood, obtained in a trial of the OX40 agonist ivuxolimab. All receptors come from an adult with an advanced solid tumor such as melanoma, head and neck, liver or kidney cancer.

This sequence joins TRBV18 and TRBJ1-1, with D unclear. In germline, CDR1 is KGHSH, CDR2 LQKENI. The CDR3 is made up of 14 amino acids. The V gene lost 2 bases and the J gene lost 6 bases, with 13 bases spanning the gap. CDR3 amino acids: CASSPSRVTPEAFF. CDR3 in DNA: TGTGCCAGCTCACCATCTCGGGTAACCCCTGAAGCTTTCTTT.

V is TRBV7-3 and J is TRBJ2-7; D not resolved. This CDR3 has 15 residues. The ends were cut back, 3 bases at V and 0 bases at J, with 12 bases in the middle. Germline V CDR1 and CDR2: SGHTA, FQGTGA. The CDR3 bases are TGTGCCAGCAGCTTGGCGTCTGGGTTCTCCTACGAGCAGTACTTC. Encoded protein: CASSLASGFSYEQYF.

The V and J genes are TRBV11-3 and TRBJ2-7, with D possibly TRBD1 on 6 matching bases. Germline-derived CDR1 and CDR2 are SGHNT and YENEEA. The ends were cut back, 2 bases at V and 0 bases at J, with 11 bases in the middle. The CDR3 runs 15 residues. The CDR3 coding sequence is TGTGCCAGCAGCTTACTACAGGGTAGCTCCTACGAGCAGTACTTC. Its translation is CASSLLQGSSYEQYF.

The chain has TRBV6-1 and TRBJ1-1; no reliable D call. Germline CDR1 is MNHNS and CDR2 is SASEGT. V was cut by 2 bases and J by 1 base, with 5 bases left in between. This CDR3 spans 13 amino acids. Written as DNA, the CDR3 is TGTGCCAGCAGTGAAATTAAGAACACTGAAGCTTTCTTT. This codes for CASSEIKNTEAFF.

The chain employs TRBV11-3 and TRBJ2-7; unclear D gene. The CDR3 covers 12 residues. Germline values: CDR1 SGHNT, CDR2 YENEEA. V lost 4 bases, J lost 1 base, and 5 bases lay in between. The DNA for the CDR3 is TGTGCCAGCAGCTCCGGGTCCTACGAGCAGTACTTC. Encoded protein: CASSSGSYEQYF. The full variable domain, its missing parts supplied by reference TRBV11-3 and TRBJ2-7, is EAGVVQSPRYKIIEKKQPVAFWCNPISGHNTLYWYLQNLGQGPELLIRYENEEAVDDSQLPKDRFSAERLKGVDSTLKIQPAELGDSAVYLCASSSGSYEQYFGPGTRLTVT.

Concerning this clone: At one boundary the junction diverges from the germline segment, which might be a read error. The chain carries TRBV27 and TRBJ2-7; a possible D gene is TRBD1 (5 bases). The germline CDR1 and CDR2 sequences are MNHEY and SMNVEV (reference sequence). This CDR3 has 10 amino acids. CDR3: CASSVDSFDF. CDR3 coding DNA: TGTGCCAGCAGTGTAGACAGCTTTGACTTC.

The V gene is TRBV9, the J gene TRBJ2-7; TRBD1 might be the D (6 bases). The CDR3 spans 14 residues. Germline CDR1 and CDR2: SGDLS and YYNGEE. V lost 2 bases to trimming and J lost 6 bases, with 15 bases between them. The CDR3 region is CASSVFTGTGEQYF. In DNA, the CDR3 is TGTGCCAGCAGCGTCTTTACAGGGACGGGCGAGCAGTACTTC.

The chain has TRBV6-1 and TRBJ2-7, with 9 nucleotides matching TRBD1. Germline V gene sequence: CDR1 MNHNS, CDR2 SASEGT. The CDR3 contains 13 residues. Trimming cost V 9 bases and J 6 bases; bases outside gene matches: 9. The CDR3 sequence is CASYRDRASEQYF. The CDR3 DNA sequence: TGTGCCAGTTACCGGGACAGGGCGTCCGAGCAGTACTTC.

The chain combines TRBV28 with TRBJ2-1, with 12 bases lining up with TRBD2. Germline CDR1 is MDHEN and CDR2 is SYDVKM. This CDR3 has 15 amino acids. V trimming: 2 bases; J trimming: 7 bases; junction bases outside the gene matches: 3. CDR3 in DNA: TGTGCCAGCAGTTTAGGTCTAGCGGGAGGGAATGAGCAGTTCTTC. It translates to CASSLGLAGGNEQFF.

The chain joins TRBV28 to TRBJ2-1, with D tentatively TRBD1 (6 bases). The CDR3 is 12 residues long. Looked up from germline, CDR1 is MDHEN and CDR2 is SYDVKM. V lost 6 bases to trimming and J lost 7 bases, with 10 bases between them. In nucleotides, the CDR3 is TGTGCCAGCAGCAAGCAGGGGAATGAGCAGTTCTTC. Translating it yields CASSKQGNEQFF.

V is TRBV6-1 and J is TRBJ2-7; no firm D call. The CDR3 sequence is 14 residues long. From germline, CDR1 is MNHNS and CDR2 SASEGT. Trimming cost V 3 bases and J 2 bases, with 11 bases left between them. The CDR3 loop is CASSENPLPYEQYF. The CDR3 bases are TGTGCCAGCAGTGAGAATCCCCTTCCCTACGAGCAGTACTTC.

The V and J genes are TRBV5-1 and TRBJ2-7; D is undetermined. V was clipped by 1 base and J by 0 bases, with 5 bases between them. CDR3 length equals 13 residues. Per germline, CDR1 SGHRS and CDR2 YFSETQ. CDR3 bases: TGCGCCAGCAGCTTGCTAAGCTCCTACGAGCAGTACTTC. Protein sequence: CASSLLSSYEQYF.

V gene TRBV18 combines with J gene TRBJ2-7; TRBD1 agrees at 12 bases. Germline V gene sequence: CDR1 KGHSH, CDR2 LQKENI. Trimming at V came to 6 bases and at J to 4 bases, leaving 7 bases not matched to a gene. The CDR3 runs 15 residues. The CDR3 DNA follows: TGTGCCAGCTCCCTAGGGACAGGGGGCGTTTACGAGCAGTACTTC. This encodes CASSLGTGGVYEQYF.